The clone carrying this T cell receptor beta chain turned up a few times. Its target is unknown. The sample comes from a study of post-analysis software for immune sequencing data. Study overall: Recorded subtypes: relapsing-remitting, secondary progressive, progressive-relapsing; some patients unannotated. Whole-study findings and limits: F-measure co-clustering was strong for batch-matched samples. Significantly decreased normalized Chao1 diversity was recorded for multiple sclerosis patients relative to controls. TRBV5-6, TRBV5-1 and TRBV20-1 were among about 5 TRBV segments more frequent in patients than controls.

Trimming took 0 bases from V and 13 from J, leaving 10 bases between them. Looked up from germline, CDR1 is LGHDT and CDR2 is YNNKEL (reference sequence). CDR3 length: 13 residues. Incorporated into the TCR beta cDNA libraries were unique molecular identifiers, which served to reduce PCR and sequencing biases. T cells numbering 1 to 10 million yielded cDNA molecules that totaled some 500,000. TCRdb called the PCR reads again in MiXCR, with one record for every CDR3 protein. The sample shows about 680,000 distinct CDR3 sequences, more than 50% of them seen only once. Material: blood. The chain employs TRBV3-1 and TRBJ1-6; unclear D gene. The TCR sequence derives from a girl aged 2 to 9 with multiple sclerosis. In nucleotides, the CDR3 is TGTGCCAGCAGCCAAGACGGGGTTTCGCCCCTCCACTTT. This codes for CASSQDGVSPLHF.